The next 24 T cell receptor beta chains were all read from a single sample in a study of resident and recirculating memory T cells in vitiligo. Clones were read by immunoSEQ multiplex PCR, and TCRdb kept only the in-frame ones, dropping some. The sample yields fewer than 85,000 clones, around 92% seen once. Sequenced sample: blood. These receptors came from a male donor with vitiligo.

This clone was observed once. Other DNA sequences in the same sample also yield this CDR3. The chain uses TRBV2 and TRBJ2-5; D unclear. Trimming took 0 bases from V and 5 from J, leaving 4 bases between them. Germline V gives CDR1 SNHLY, CDR2 FYNNEI. CDR3 size: 12 residues. The DNA for the CDR3 is TGTGCCAGCAGTGAAGCGCGGGAGACCCAGTACTTC. It specifies CASSEARETQYF. Full variable domain (outside the CDR3, taken from reference TRBV2 and TRBJ2-5): EPEVTQTPSHQVTQMGQEVILRCVPISNHLYFYWYRQILGQKVEFLVSFYNNEISEKSEIFDDQFSVERPDGSNFTLKIRSTKLEDSAMYFCASSEARETQYFGPGTRLLVL.

This clone was found a few times. V gene TRBV29-1 combines with J gene TRBJ2-7; 8 nucleotides line up with TRBD1. This CDR3 has 14 amino acids. The germline V gene has CDR1 SQVTM and CDR2 ANQGSEA. V shed 5 bases, J shed 0 bases, and the junction held 6 bases outside the gene matches. The CDR3 here is CSVSGQASSYEQYF. The CDR3 DNA reads TGCAGCGTTTCGGGACAGGCGAGCTCCTACGAGCAGTACTTC.

V gene TRBV4-1 combines with J gene TRBJ1-6, with TRBD1 matching over 8 bases. V lost 0 bases, J lost 9 bases, and 7 bases stayed unmatched. The CDR3 runs to 16 residues. Germline CDR1 and CDR2: MGHRA and YSYEKL. CDR3 in amino acids: CASSQDSWTGSSPLHF. The CDR3, as DNA: TGCGCCAGCAGCCAAGATTCTTGGACAGGGAGTTCACCCCTCCACTTT.

This clone was picked up one time. This chain uses TRBV27 with TRBJ2-1, with a weak D call TRBD1 (6 bases). CDR3 length: 15 amino acids. Germline loops: CDR1 MNHEY, CDR2 SMNVEV (reference sequence). V dropped 6 bases and J dropped 0 bases, with 12 bases sitting between them. The CDR3 coding sequence is TGTGCCAGCAGAACTATCAGGGGCTCCTACAATGAGCAGTTCTTC. It yields the protein CASRTIRGSYNEQFF.

The V and J genes are TRBV20-1 and TRBJ2-7; D not resolved. V lost 0 bases and J 9 bases, leaving 9 bases between the germline ends. The CDR3 is 11 residues long. From germline, CDR1 is DFQATT and CDR2 SNEGSKA (reference sequence). The CDR3: CSARDGRGQYF. The CDR3 DNA follows: TGCAGTGCTAGAGATGGTAGAGGGCAGTACTTC.

This clone was found once. The rearrangement links TRBV4-1 to TRBJ2-3, with TRBD2 identical over 9 bases. The CDR3 consists of 15 residues. Germline CDR1 is MGHRA and CDR2 is YSYEKL. V dropped 2 bases and J dropped 4; count of bases not matched to a gene: 4. The CDR3 loop is CASSQPGTSSDTQYF. The CDR3 DNA follows: TGCGCCAGCAGCCAACCCGGGACTAGCTCAGATACGCAGTATTTT.

The rearrangement links TRBV28 to TRBJ2-7; D gene ambiguous. Per the germline V gene, CDR1 is MDHEN and CDR2 is SYDVKM. V lost 8 bases and J lost 2, with 10 bases in between. The CDR3 is 12 amino acids. CDR3 loop: CASGGVAYEQYF. CDR3 nucleotide sequence: TGTGCCAGCGGCGGCGTCGCCTACGAGCAGTACTTC. Combining the CDR3 with reference TRBV28 and TRBJ2-7 gives the whole variable domain DVKVTQSSRYLVKRTGEKVFLECVQDMDHENMFWYRQDPGLGLRLIYFSYDVKMKEKGDIPEGYSVSREKKERFSLILESASTNQTSMYLCASGGVAYEQYFGPGTRLTVT.

V usage is TRBV10-3 and J usage is TRBJ2-3; 8 nucleotides align to TRBD1. The CDR3 runs to 15 residues. The ends lost 4 bases at V and 2 bases at J; junction bases unmatched: 5. Germline CDR1 ENHRY, CDR2 SYGVKD. CDR3 sequence: CAISVTGGPTDTQYF. The CDR3, as DNA: TGTGCCATCAGTGTCACAGGGGGGCCCACAGATACGCAGTATTTT.

The chain's CDR3 is CSVGHRVGTEAFF. The CDR3 DNA sequence: TGCAGCGTTGGTCACAGGGTGGGCACTGAAGCTTTCTTT. This chain uses TRBV29-1 with TRBJ1-1; the D gene is possibly TRBD1 (6 bases). The CDR3 sequence is 13 residues long. Germline V lookup: CDR1 SQVTM, CDR2 ANQGSEA. The V end was cut by 4 bases, the J end by 4 bases, with 13 bases between.

This clone was seen once. V and J are TRBV30 and TRBJ2-3; 11 positions agree with TRBD1. Germline V gene data show CDR1 as GTSNPN and CDR2 as SVGIG (reference sequence). CDR3 length equals 15 residues. The CDR3 DNA is TGTGCTGGAAACCCGGGACAGGGGGTGGCAGATACGCAGTATTTT. Protein: CAGNPGQGVADTQYF. Variable domain in full (rest from reference TRBV30 and TRBJ2-3): SQTIHQWPATLVQPVGSPLSLECTVEGTSNPNLYWYRQAAGRGLQLLFYSVGIGQISSEVPQNLSASRPQDRQFILSSKKLLLSDSGFYLCAGNPGQGVADTQYFGPGTRLTVL.

The V and J genes are TRBV7-3 and TRBJ2-2; possibly TRBD1 for D (6 bases). The CDR3 has 14 amino acids. Germline assignment: CDR1 SGHTA and CDR2 FQGTGA. Trimming removed 3 bases at V and 5 bases at J, with 10 bases between. The CDR3 loop is CASSFGQPTGELFF. The DNA of the CDR3 is TGTGCCAGCAGCTTCGGACAGCCTACCGGGGAGCTGTTTTTT.

The rearrangement links TRBV2 to TRBJ1-5, with D perhaps matching TRBD1 (5 bases). This CDR3 comprises 15 residues. Trimming removed 3 bases from V and 5 bases from J, with 14 bases in between. Germline V gene data show CDR1 as SNHLY and CDR2 as FYNNEI. CDR3 protein: CASSEVMGRYQPQHF. DNA for the CDR3: TGTGCCAGCAGTGAGGTCATGGGGCGGTATCAGCCCCAGCATTTT.

This clone was recorded only once. This sequence joins TRBV10-2 and TRBJ2-6; a weak D match, TRBD1 (5 bases). The CDR3 length is 14 residues. Germline V lookup: CDR1 WSHSY, CDR2 SAAADI. Trimming took off 9 bases at V and 1 base at J, with 10 bases between the two ends. The chain's CDR3 is CASAQGSGANVLTF. The CDR3 coding sequence is TGCGCCAGTGCCCAGGGTTCTGGGGCCAACGTCCTGACTTTC.

The genes are TRBV4-2 and TRBJ2-5, with 7 bases lining up with TRBD2. The V gene's germline CDR1 is LGHNA and CDR2 YNFKEQ. The CDR3 runs 15 residues. V lost 8 bases to trimming and J lost 1 base; unmatched junction nucleotides: 10. CDR3 nucleotide sequence: TGTGCCAGCTCGTGGGGGGGAGGCCCCCAAGAGACCCAGTACTTC. This translates into CASSWGGGPQETQYF.

This sequence joins TRBV7-8 and TRBJ2-7, with D perhaps TRBD2 (7 bases). Between the trimmed V and J ends, which lost 5 bases and 8 bases, there was a span of 22 bases. This CDR3 region has 15 residues. In germline, CDR1 is SGHVS, CDR2 FQNEAQ. The CDR3 coding sequence is TGTGCCAGCAGCCCGCCCAGGGGACTACAGACTAAGCAGTACTTC. Amino acid sequence: CASSPPRGLQTKQYF. Filled out from reference TRBV7-8 and TRBJ2-7, the complete variable domain reads GAGVSQSPRYKVAKRGQDVALRCDPISGHVSLFWYQQALGQGPEFLTYFQNEAQLDKSGLPSDRFFAERPEGSVSTLKIQRTQQEDSAVYLCASSPPRGLQTKQYFGPGTRLTVT.

Concerning this clone itself: Other DNA sequences from this sample encode an identical CDR3 as well. CDR3 protein: CASSYRLAGQETQYF. CDR3 nucleotide sequence: TGTGCCAGCAGTTATCGACTAGCAGGGCAAGAGACCCAGTACTTC. The chain combines TRBV6-5 with TRBJ2-5; 7 nucleotides align to TRBD2. The germline V gene encodes CDR1 MNHEY and CDR2 SVGAGI. The CDR3 is made up of 15 amino acids. Trimming took 3 bases from V and 2 from J; bases not matched to a gene: 6.

This clone occurred once. The chain couples TRBV6-5 to TRBJ2-7, with TRBD1 matching over 8 bases. In germline, CDR1 is MNHEY, CDR2 SVGAGI. The CDR3 runs 15 residues. The ends lost 2 bases at V and 7 bases at J; junction bases unmatched: 10. The CDR3 nucleotides are TGTGCCAGCAGTTACCCCGACAGGGGAAATTGGGAGCAGTACTTC. Amino acid sequence: CASSYPDRGNWEQYF.

The chain links TRBV5-1 to TRBJ1-5, with D possibly being TRBD1 (5 bases). Trimming removed 4 bases at V and 5 bases at J, with 16 bases between. This CDR3 is built from 15 residues. Germline V gives CDR1 SGHRS, CDR2 YFSETQ. DNA for the CDR3: TGCGCCAGCAGCCGCGGTTGGGGGGTCGATCAGCCCCAGCATTTT. It codes for CASSRGWGVDQPQHF.

The chain couples TRBV27 to TRBJ2-3; 9 bases align to TRBD2. Germline V lookup: CDR1 MNHEY, CDR2 SMNVEV (reference sequence). The CDR3 runs 15 residues. V lost 2 bases and J lost 1; bases outside the gene matches: 1. The CDR3 region has the DNA TGTGCCAGCAGTTTACTAGCGGGGCGCACAGATACGCAGTATTTT. Encoded protein: CASSLLAGRTDTQYF.

The J gene is TRBJ2-3, the V gene TRBV5-1; 10 bases match TRBD2. The CDR3 has 14 residues. The V gene's germline CDR1 is SGHRS and CDR2 YFSETQ. With V trimmed by 5 bases and J by 6 bases, 6 bases remained unmatched. CDR3 protein: CASRMGTSDDTQYF. The CDR3 nucleotides are TGCGCCAGCAGAATGGGGACTAGCGACGATACGCAGTATTTT.

The rearrangement uses TRBV7-9 and TRBJ2-1; tentatively, D is TRBD2 (6 bases). V lost 11 bases and J 1 base, leaving 21 bases between the germline ends. Germline V gene data show CDR1 as SEHNR and CDR2 as FQNEAQ (reference sequence). This CDR3 has 16 residues. The chain's CDR3 is CAGGVPTGSSYNEQFF. The CDR3 DNA reads TGTGCCGGCGGGGTGCCTACCGGGAGTTCCTACAATGAGCAGTTCTTC. Full variable domain (missing parts from reference TRBV7-9 and TRBJ2-1): DTGVSQNPRHKITKRGQNVTFRCDPISEHNRLYWYRQTLGQGPEFLTYFQNEAQLEKSRLLSDRFSAERPKGSFSTLEIQRTEQGDSAMYLCAGGVPTGSSYNEQFFGPGTRLTVL.

The gene calls are TRBV7-9 and TRBJ1-1; D may be TRBD1 (5 bases). Per germline, CDR1 SEHNR and CDR2 FQNEAQ (reference sequence). The CDR3 has 14 amino acids. V was trimmed by 3 bases and J by 5 bases, leaving 13 bases between them. The CDR3 reads CASSFLGQKTEAFF. The CDR3 nucleotides are TGTGCCAGCAGCTTCCTGGGGCAGAAAACTGAAGCTTTCTTT.

This rearrangement joins TRBV30 to TRBJ2-5; D might be TRBD2 (6 bases). From germline, CDR1 is GTSNPN and CDR2 SVGIG (reference sequence). Trimming removed 3 bases at V and 3 bases at J, with 20 bases between. The CDR3 is 16 amino acids. The CDR3: CAWSRDRGTDKETQYF. The CDR3 DNA reads as TGTGCCTGGAGCCGAGATCGGGGGACGGACAAAGAGACCCAGTACTTC.

CDR3 in DNA: TGTGCCAGCAGCAAAATAGGGGCCGGGGAGCTGTTTTTT. Translated: CASSKIGAGELFF. This chain connects TRBV6-5 to TRBJ2-2; a weak D match, TRBD1 (5 bases). This CDR3 comprises 13 residues. Germline V gene lookup returns CDR1 MNHEY and CDR2 SVGAGI. Trimming removed 6 bases from V and 6 bases from J, with 11 bases in between.